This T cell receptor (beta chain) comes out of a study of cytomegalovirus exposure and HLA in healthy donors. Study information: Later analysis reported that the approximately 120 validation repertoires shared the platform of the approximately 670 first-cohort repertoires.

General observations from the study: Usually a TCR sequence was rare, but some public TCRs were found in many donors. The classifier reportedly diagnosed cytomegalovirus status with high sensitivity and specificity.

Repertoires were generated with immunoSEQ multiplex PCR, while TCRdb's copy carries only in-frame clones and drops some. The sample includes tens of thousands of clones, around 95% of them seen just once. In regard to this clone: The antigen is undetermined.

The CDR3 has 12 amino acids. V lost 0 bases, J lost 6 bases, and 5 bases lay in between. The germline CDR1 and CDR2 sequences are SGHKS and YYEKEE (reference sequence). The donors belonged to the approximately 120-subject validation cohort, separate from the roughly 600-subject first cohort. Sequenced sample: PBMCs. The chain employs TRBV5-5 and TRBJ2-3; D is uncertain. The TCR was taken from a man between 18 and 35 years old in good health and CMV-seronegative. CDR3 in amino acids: CASSLVQDTQYF. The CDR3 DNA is TGTGCCAGCAGCTTGGTCCAGGATACGCAGTATTTT.